This T cell receptor (beta chain) was captured in a study of PD-1 blockade in mismatch repair-deficient tumors. For the study at large: Enrolled about 2012-2016, patients had progressing, pretreated mismatch repair-deficient cancers of around twelve types.

The CDR3 runs 13 residues. V lost 3 bases and J 3 bases, leaving 9 bases between the germline ends. Germline loops: CDR1 KGHSH, CDR2 LQKENI. PCR or immunohistochemistry showed mismatch repair deficiency in every enrolled patient. TCRs were sequenced from a few patients responding to pembrolizumab. As for this clone: Antigen: not known.

The protocol was immunoSEQ multiplex PCR, while the TCRdb copy is restricted to in-frame clones and leaves out a portion. The repertoire consists of 90,000 to 130,000 clones, with roughly 80% occurring once and the leading ten covering approximately 5%. Regarding the study as a whole: Tumor-resident clones, often absent from pretreatment blood, expanded after pembrolizumab and then contracted.

The material sequenced was peripheral blood, taken 60 weeks after starting pembrolizumab. This chain links TRBV18 with TRBJ2-7; TRBD1 might be the D (5 bases). This clonotype was sampled from an adult with mismatch repair-deficient cancer. The CDR3 sequence: CASSPDTDYEQYF. In DNA, the CDR3 is TGTGCCAGCTCACCGGACACCGACTACGAGCAGTACTTC. The variable domain in full, completed from reference TRBV18 and TRBJ2-7, reads NAGVMQNPRHLVRRRGQEARLRCSPMKGHSHVYWYRQLPEEGLKFMVYLQKENIIDESGMPKERFSAEFPKEGPSILRIQQVVRGDSAAYFCASSPDTDYEQYFGPGTRLTVT.